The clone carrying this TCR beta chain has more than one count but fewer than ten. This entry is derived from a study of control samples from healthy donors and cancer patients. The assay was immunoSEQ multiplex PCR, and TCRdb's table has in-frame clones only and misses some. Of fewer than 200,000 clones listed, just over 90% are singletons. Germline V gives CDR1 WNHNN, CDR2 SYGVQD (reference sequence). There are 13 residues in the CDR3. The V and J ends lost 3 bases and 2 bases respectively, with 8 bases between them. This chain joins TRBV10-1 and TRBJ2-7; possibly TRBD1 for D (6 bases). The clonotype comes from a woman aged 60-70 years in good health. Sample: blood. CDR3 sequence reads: CASSDGQTYEQYF. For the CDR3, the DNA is TGCGCCAGCAGTGACGGACAGACCTACGAGCAGTACTTC.